Listed below are T cell receptor beta chains from one sample, sequenced in a study of technical replicates of blood from four donors. TCRdb's table, derived via immunoSEQ multiplex PCR, lists solely in-frame clones and lacks some. The table records some 71,000 clones, approximately 97% of them present only once. Sequencing used T cells isolated from PBMCs. The receptors come from a human donor in good health. CDR3s leave out the opening cysteine and the closing phenylalanine or tryptophan. Fields, in order: D gene, V gene, J gene, CDR3 protein. D genes are given only for firm matches.

D: TRBD1
V: TRBV10-3
J: TRBJ1-1
CDR3: AIRRTGDEAF

D: TRBD2
V: TRBV7-3
J: TRBJ2-7
CDR3: ASSLQRGSYEQY

D: TRBD1
V: TRBV2
J: TRBJ1-2
CDR3: ASSWTGGQGYT

D: NA
V: TRBV12-5
J: TRBJ2-1
CDR3: ASGPPAGSSYNEQF

D: NA
V: TRBV2
J: TRBJ2-1
CDR3: ASTPSLSSYNEQF

D: NA
V: TRBV28
J: TRBJ1-4
CDR3: ASSSRGATNEKLF

D: NA
V: TRBV27
J: TRBJ2-7
CDR3: ASSFGQSYEQY

D: NA
V: TRBV7-7
J: TRBJ2-1
CDR3: ASSLTGNNEQF

D: TRBD1
V: TRBV5-5
J: TRBJ1-1
CDR3: ASSKQGMNTEAF

D: TRBD1
V: TRBV14
J: TRBJ2-7
CDR3: ASSRTGTGVYEQY

D: TRBD1
V: TRBV29-1
J: TRBJ1-5
CDR3: SAGQGLDQPQH

D: TRBD1
V: TRBV4-1
J: TRBJ1-2
CDR3: ASSPTQDRGREGYT

D: NA
V: TRBV23-1
J: TRBJ2-7
CDR3: ASSLGGKVSEY

D: NA
V: TRBV5-1
J: TRBJ2-1
CDR3: ASTRTNSYNEQF

D: TRBD2
V: TRBV5-1
J: TRBJ2-3
CDR3: ASSSWTSGSGTDTQY

D: TRBD1
V: TRBV5-1
J: TRBJ1-4
CDR3: ASSPQGWREKLF

D: TRBD2
V: TRBV7-9
J: TRBJ2-7
CDR3: ASSQTSGRLYEQY

D: TRBD1
V: TRBV6-5
J: TRBJ2-7
CDR3: ASSYSIGQAREQY

D: NA
V: TRBV9
J: TRBJ2-1
CDR3: ASSVGAAGSYNEQF

D: NA
V: TRBV7-2
J: TRBJ1-2
CDR3: ASSLALAFNGYT